The 24 T cell receptor beta chains in this list originate from one sample, sequenced in a study of cytomegalovirus exposure and HLA in healthy donors. Primers included in the PCR were 60 Vbeta and 13 Jbeta primers. Sequencing was performed with immunoSEQ multiplex PCR; in TCRdb, only in-frame clones are kept and a portion is missing. The sample yields some 60,000 clones, about 81% seen once. Sample: PBMCs. The receptors originated from a woman between 25 and 40 years old in good health and CMV-seronegative.

This sequence joins TRBV7-9 and TRBJ2-5; 10 positions match TRBD2. There are 14 residues in the CDR3. V shed 5 bases, J shed 13 bases, and the junction held 13 bases outside the gene matches. The germline V gene has CDR1 SEHNR and CDR2 FQNEAQ (reference sequence). This CDR3 reads CASSPGVAGGPVYF. CDR3 DNA: TGTGCCAGCAGCCCCGGGGTAGCGGGAGGTCCCGTGTACTTC.

The chain carries TRBV7-6 and TRBJ2-2; 13 bases agree with TRBD2. The germline V gene encodes CDR1 SGHVS and CDR2 FNYEAQ. The CDR3 spans 16 residues. After removal of 5 bases from V and 4 bases from J, the junction contained 4 bases not matched to a gene. CDR3 amino acids: CASSPRTSGSTGELFF. CDR3 coding DNA: TGTGCCAGCAGCCCCCGGACTAGCGGGAGCACCGGGGAGCTGTTTTTT.

V and J are TRBV21-1 and TRBJ2-1; the DNA was not compared with TRBD1, the D call given in the table. TRBV21-1 is tagged as a pseudogene. This CDR3 is built from 17 residues. CDR3 DNA sequence: TGTGCCAGCAGCAAAGCTCTGGACACCAGCTCCTACAATGAGCAGTTCTTC. Encoded protein: CASSKALDTSSYNEQFF.

The chain carries TRBV7-2 and TRBJ2-2, with TRBD2 identical over 14 bases. Germline V gene sequence: CDR1 SGHTA, CDR2 FQGNSA. The V and J ends lost 1 base and 7 bases, in that order; junction bases with no gene match: 5. The CDR3 spans 17 residues. This chain's CDR3 is CASSLGGTSGRNGELFF. CDR3 in DNA: TGTGCCAGCAGCTTAGGTGGGACTAGCGGGAGAAACGGGGAGCTGTTTTTT.

CDR3: CASSQTGQVQNTEAFF. The CDR3 nucleotides are TGTGCCAGCAGCCAAACGGGACAGGTACAGAACACTGAAGCTTTCTTT. The genes are TRBV11-2 and TRBJ1-1, with TRBD1 matching 8 bases. Germline values: CDR1 SGHAT, CDR2 FQNNGV. The ends lost 5 bases at V and 1 base at J; junction bases unmatched: 9. The CDR3 consists of 16 residues. Filled out from reference TRBV11-2 and TRBJ1-1, the complete variable domain reads EAGVAQSPRYKIIEKRQSVAFWCNPISGHATLYWYQQILGQGPKLLIQFQNNGVVDDSQLPKDRFSAERLKGVDSTLKIQPAKLEDSAVYLCASSQTGQVQNTEAFFGQGTRLTVV.

This chain uses TRBV19 with TRBJ2-1; tentative D call: TRBD2 (7 bases). Trimming took 7 bases from V and 8 from J, leaving 18 bases between them. This CDR3 contains 14 residues. Germline V gene lookup returns CDR1 LNHDA and CDR2 SQIVND (reference sequence). The CDR3: CASKGGGPWDEQFF. CDR3 DNA sequence: TGTGCCAGTAAGGGGGGAGGGCCCTGGGATGAGCAGTTCTTC.

V gene TRBV19 combines with J gene TRBJ2-7, with TRBD2 identical over 9 bases. V shed 3 bases and J 0 bases; nucleotides not matched to a gene: 6. Germline CDR1 and CDR2: LNHDA and SQIVND (reference sequence). This CDR3 is built from 16 residues. The CDR3 protein is CASSIAAGGPSYEQYV. In DNA, the CDR3 is TGTGCCAGTAGTATTGCGGCGGGAGGGCCCTCCTACGAGCAGTACGTC.

The chain recombines TRBV7-9 with TRBJ2-7, with TRBD2 as a possible D gene (5 bases). Germline V gene lookup returns CDR1 SEHNR and CDR2 FQNEAQ (reference sequence). V shed 1 base and J shed 5 bases, with 15 bases lying between them. The CDR3 runs 15 residues. This CDR3 reads CASSLGTHSVDEQYF. The CDR3 coding sequence is TGTGCCAGCAGCTTAGGGACTCACTCCGTAGACGAGCAGTACTTC.

J is TRBJ2-3 and V is TRBV18; D gene unclear. This CDR3 region has 12 residues. Trimming removed 5 bases from V and 2 bases from J, with 5 bases in between. Germline V CDR1 and CDR2: KGHSH, LQKENI. Here the CDR3 DNA reads TGTGCCAGCTCATCGTCCACAGATACGCAGTATTTT. This gives the protein CASSSSTDTQYF.

The chain recombines TRBV5-1 with TRBJ1-1; no clear D. V dropped 4 bases and J dropped 6 bases, with 16 bases sitting between them. This CDR3 spans 14 amino acids. From germline, CDR1 is SGHRS and CDR2 YFSETQ. The CDR3 region has the DNA TGCGCCAGCAGCGCCTTGAGGGTTGAGGCTGAAGCTTTCTTT. It yields the protein CASSALRVEAEAFF.

CDR3 in DNA: TGTGCCTGGGCCCACGGGGGGGGGCAGTGGCAGCCCCAGCATTTT. Translating it yields CAWAHGGGQWQPQHF. This chain links TRBV30 with TRBJ1-5; possibly TRBD1 for D (6 bases). Germline V gives CDR1 GTSNPN, CDR2 SVGIG (reference sequence). This CDR3 contains 15 residues. Trimming shortened V by 5 bases and J by 7 bases, and 21 bases separated the two germline ends. The full variable domain, its missing parts supplied by reference TRBV30 and TRBJ1-5, is SQTIHQWPATLVQPVGSPLSLECTVEGTSNPNLYWYRQAAGRGLQLLFYSVGIGQISSEVPQNLSASRPQDRQFILSSKKLLLSDSGFYLCAWAHGGGQWQPQHFGDGTRLSIL.

The V gene is TRBV28, the J gene TRBJ1-1; D unclear. CDR1 and CDR2 from the germline V gene are MDHEN and SYDVKM. Trimming stripped 6 bases from V and 0 bases from J, with 11 bases between. The CDR3 is 14 residues long. CDR3 residues: CASRPGALNTEAFF. CDR3 nucleotide sequence: TGTGCCAGCAGACCGGGAGCCTTGAACACTGAAGCTTTCTTT.

V gene TRBV14 combines with J gene TRBJ2-7; D gene ambiguous. This CDR3 is built from 12 residues. Per the germline V gene, CDR1 is SGHDN and CDR2 is FVKESK. Trimming took 4 bases from V and 3 from J, leaving 7 bases between them. The CDR3 bases are TGTGCCAGCAGCCCAGCGCACTACGAGCAGTACTTC. Protein: CASSPAHYEQYF.

This clone was found a few times. The V gene is TRBV5-6, the J gene TRBJ1-4; D may be TRBD1 (6 bases). The length of the CDR3 is 14 residues. V was clipped by 4 bases and J by 4 bases, with 11 bases between them. Per germline, CDR1 SGHDT and CDR2 YYEEEE. CDR3 residues: CASSLGQNNEKLFF. CDR3 sequence (DNA): TGTGCCAGCAGCCTAGGACAGAATAATGAAAAACTGTTTTTT.

The chain couples TRBV4-3 to TRBJ1-4, with D possibly being TRBD1 (5 bases). The CDR3 is 16 residues long. Germline CDR1 is LGHNA and CDR2 is YSLEER. V dropped 2 bases and J dropped 0 bases, with 10 bases sitting between them. Here the CDR3 reads CASSQRRQTTNEKLFF. Here the CDR3 DNA reads TGCGCCAGCAGCCAAAGACGACAGACAACTAATGAAAAACTGTTTTTT.

With regard to this clone: A junction end diverges from the germline sequence, so it may reflect a read error. V is TRBV7-9 and J is TRBJ1-5; TRBD1 matches 10 bases. Germline V gene sequence: CDR1 SEHNR, CDR2 FQNEAQ (reference sequence). The length of the CDR3 is 16 residues. The CDR3 here is CSSSSGTGVSNQPQHF. The CDR3 nucleotides are TGTTCCAGCAGCTCCGGGACAGGGGTTAGCAATCAGCCCCAGCATTTT.

The chain employs TRBV5-4 and TRBJ1-1; the D gene is possibly TRBD1 (6 bases). Between the trimmed V and J ends, which lost 4 bases and 3 bases, there was a span of 16 bases. Germline-derived CDR1 and CDR2 are SGHNT and YYREEE (reference sequence). This CDR3 contains 15 residues. CDR3 DNA: TGTGCCAGCAGCCCGGGGCCTCCAGGGGACACTGAAGCTTTCTTT. Its protein product is CASSPGPPGDTEAFF.

V and J are TRBV29-1 and TRBJ1-2; the match to TRBD1 covers 8 bases. This CDR3 comprises 14 residues. Germline V gives CDR1 SQVTM, CDR2 ANQGSEA. Unmatched junction bases numbered 10, after V lost 5 bases and J lost 5 bases. For the CDR3, the DNA is TGCAGCGTTCGAGAGACAGGGGTTGGATATGGCTACACCTTC. Translated: CSVRETGVGYGYTF.

The V gene is TRBV4-2, the J gene TRBJ2-1; 8 bases agree with TRBD2. The germline gives CDR1 LGHNA, CDR2 YNFKEQ. V was pared by 1 base and J by 1 base, with 3 bases of the junction left unmatched. The CDR3 runs 16 residues. For the CDR3, the DNA is TGTGCCAGCAGCCAAGTTCAGCGGGAGTCCTACAATGAGCAGTTCTTC. Translated, it gives CASSQVQRESYNEQFF.

J is TRBJ2-7 and V is TRBV6-1; maybe TRBD1 (5 bases). CDR1 and CDR2 from the germline V gene are MNHNS and SASEGT. V was shortened by 4 bases and J by 0 bases, with 10 bases between the two germline ends. This CDR3 has 14 amino acids. Here the CDR3 reads CASSVGPSSYEQYV. In DNA, the CDR3 is TGTGCCAGCAGTGTGGGGCCCAGCTCCTACGAGCAGTACGTC.

This chain links TRBV4-2 with TRBJ2-1; D uncertain. CDR3 size: 12 residues. Germline CDR1 and CDR2: LGHNA and YNFKEQ. V was trimmed by 1 base and J by 4 bases, leaving 2 bases between them. The CDR3 region is CASSQAYNEQFF. CDR3 DNA sequence: TGTGCCAGCAGCCAAGCATACAATGAGCAGTTCTTC.

The CDR3 reads CASSFIASQEQFF. The DNA of the CDR3 is TGTGCCAGCAGTTTCATCGCTAGCCAGGAGCAGTTCTTC. The chain recombines TRBV27 with TRBJ2-1; possible D gene TRBD2, 5 bases. From germline, CDR1 is MNHEY and CDR2 SMNVEV (reference sequence). Between the trimmed V and J ends, which lost 3 bases and 10 bases, there was a span of 13 bases. The CDR3 totals 13 residues.

The genes are TRBV19 and TRBJ2-1, with 9 bases matching TRBD2. Losses at the gene ends were 3 bases for V and 4 bases for J; bases not matched to a gene: 4. CDR3 length: 15 residues. The germline V gene has CDR1 LNHDA and CDR2 SQIVND (reference sequence). The CDR3 DNA reads TGTGCCAGTAGTATCCTAGCGGGGCAATACAATGAGCAGTTCTTC. This codes for CASSILAGQYNEQFF. The full variable domain, rest sourced from reference TRBV19 and TRBJ2-1, is DGGITQSPKYLFRKEGQNVTLSCEQNLNHDAMYWYRQDPGQGLRLIYYSQIVNDFQKGDIAEGYSVSREKKESFPLTVTSAQKNPTAFYLCASSILAGQYNEQFFGPGTRLTVL.

This chain connects TRBV6-1 to TRBJ2-2; D gene unclear. In germline, CDR1 is MNHNS, CDR2 SASEGT. The CDR3 totals 16 residues. V was shortened by 2 bases and J by 2 bases, with 12 bases between the two germline ends. The CDR3 protein is CASSERRAPNTGELFF. CDR3 in DNA: TGTGCCAGCAGTGAACGGCGAGCGCCTAACACCGGGGAGCTGTTTTTT.